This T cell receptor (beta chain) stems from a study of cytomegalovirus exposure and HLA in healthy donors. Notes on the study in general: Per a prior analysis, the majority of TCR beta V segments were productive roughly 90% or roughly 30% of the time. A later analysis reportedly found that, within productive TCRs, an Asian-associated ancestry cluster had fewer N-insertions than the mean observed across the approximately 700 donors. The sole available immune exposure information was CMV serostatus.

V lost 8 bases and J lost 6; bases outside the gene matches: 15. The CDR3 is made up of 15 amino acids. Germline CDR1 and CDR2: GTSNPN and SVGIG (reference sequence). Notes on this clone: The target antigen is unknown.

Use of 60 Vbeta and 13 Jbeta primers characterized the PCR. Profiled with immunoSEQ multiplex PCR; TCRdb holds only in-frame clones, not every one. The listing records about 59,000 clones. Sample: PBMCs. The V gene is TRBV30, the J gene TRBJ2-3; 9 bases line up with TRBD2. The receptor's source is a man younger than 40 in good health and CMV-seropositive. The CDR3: CAGGSGGGAGDTQYF. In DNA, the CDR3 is TGTGCCGGGGGGTCCGGCGGGGGGGCCGGGGATACGCAGTATTTT.